The 18 T cell receptor beta chains below all came from one sample that was sequenced in a study of blood T cell repertoires in COVID-19. Assay: immunoSEQ multiplex PCR; the TCRdb copy retains only in-frame clones and omits some. The sample carries some 340,000 clones, under 85% recorded once. What was sequenced was PBMCs or T cells enriched from blood (not recorded which). The receptors were sampled from a woman aged 50 to 65 who had recovered from COVID-19.

The V call is TRBV11-2, the J call TRBJ2-1, with TRBD1 as a possible D gene (6 bases). The germline V gene has CDR1 SGHAT and CDR2 FQNNGV. V was trimmed by 2 bases and J by 9 bases, leaving 14 bases between them. CDR3 length: 14 amino acids. The CDR3 nucleotides are TGTGCCAGCAGCTTAAACCCAGGGGTCAGTGAGCAGTTCTTC. As protein: CASSLNPGVSEQFF.

The rearrangement joins TRBV5-6 to TRBJ1-1; D is unclear. The CDR3 extends over 14 amino acids. The V and J ends lost 4 bases and 4 bases respectively, with 14 bases between them. The germline CDR1 and CDR2 sequences are SGHDT and YYEEEE. CDR3: CASSRPGRFTEAFF. The CDR3 DNA follows: TGTGCCAGCAGCCGACCGGGGAGGTTCACTGAAGCTTTCTTT. The full variable domain, completed using reference TRBV5-6 and TRBJ1-1, is DAGVTQSPTHLIKTRGQQVTLRCSPKSGHDTVSWYQQALGQGPQFIFQYYEEEERQRGNFPDRFSGHQFPNYSSELNVNALLLGDSALYLCASSRPGRFTEAFFGQGTRLTVV.

The rearrangement links TRBV7-9 to TRBJ2-7, with D possibly TRBD2 on 6 matching bases. The V end lost 6 bases, the J end lost 0 bases, and 18 bases lay between the germline ends. The CDR3 consists of 16 residues. CDR1 is SEHNR, CDR2 FQNEAQ, per germline (reference sequence). The CDR3 region is CASRPGTGARSYEQYF. The CDR3 DNA sequence: TGTGCCAGCAGACCCGGGACTGGCGCCCGCTCCTACGAGCAGTACTTC.

The chain combines TRBV6-5 with TRBJ2-2; TRBD1 matches at 9 bases. CDR1 and CDR2 (germline): MNHEY, SVGAGI. Trimming at V came to 7 bases and at J to 5 bases, leaving 8 bases not matched to a gene. The CDR3 is 15 residues long. The CDR3 loop is CASMPGTGRTGELFF. As DNA, the CDR3 is TGTGCCAGCATGCCCGGGACAGGGCGAACCGGGGAGCTGTTTTTT.

The CDR3 sequence is CASSTTGNGEKLFF. DNA of the CDR3: TGTGCCAGCTCAACGACAGGTAATGGTGAAAAACTGTTTTTT. The chain carries TRBV18 and TRBJ1-4, with a possible D match to TRBD1 (6 bases). The CDR3 extends over 14 amino acids. With 5 bases removed from V and 7 bases from J, the gap between germline ends came to 14 bases. Germline assignment: CDR1 KGHSH and CDR2 LQKENI.

This clone was recorded a few times. The genes are TRBV3-1 (or the pseudogene TRBV3-2) and TRBJ1-1, with D unclear. The CDR3 runs to 13 residues. Trimming took 5 bases from V and 1 from J, leaving 8 bases between them. From germline, CDR1 is LGHDT and CDR2 YNNKEL (reference sequence). Here the CDR3 reads CASSVNGNTEAFF. In DNA form, the CDR3 reads TGTGCCAGCAGCGTGAACGGGAACACTGAAGCTTTCTTT.

The chain couples TRBV19 to TRBJ1-1; D perhaps matches TRBD1 (6 bases). The germline CDR1 and CDR2 sequences are LNHDA and SQIVND (reference sequence). The V end lost 6 bases, the J end lost 3 bases, and 14 bases lay between the germline ends. This CDR3 region has 14 residues. The DNA of the CDR3 is TGTGCCAGTAGGAATGGGGGCAGCTACACTGAAGCTTTCTTT. Its protein is CASRNGGSYTEAFF.

The V call is TRBV15, the J call TRBJ1-2; D is possibly TRBD1 (6 bases). The CDR3 length is 14 residues. The V end lost 6 bases, the J end lost 3 bases, and 14 bases lay between the germline ends. Germline CDR1 LNHNV, CDR2 YYDKDF (reference sequence). CDR3 residues: CATSGGTSDYGYTF. CDR3 nucleotide sequence: TGTGCCACCAGTGGTGGGACATCTGACTATGGCTACACCTTC.

This clone was recorded a few times. The chain uses TRBV5-4 and TRBJ1-2; 8 bases line up with TRBD1. The J segment lost 1 base and the V segment lost 4 bases, leaving 12 bases of the junction unmatched. Per the germline V gene, CDR1 is SGHNT and CDR2 is YYREEE (reference sequence). The CDR3 is 17 residues long. The CDR3 sequence: CASSGESRRGLNYGYTF. The DNA of the CDR3 is TGTGCCAGCAGCGGGGAGTCCCGCAGGGGGCTTAACTATGGCTACACCTTC.

The chain joins TRBV9 to TRBJ1-2; 9 bases are a match to TRBD1. From germline, CDR1 is SGDLS and CDR2 YYNGEE. The CDR3 has 16 residues. The V gene end was trimmed by 5 bases and the J gene end by 3 bases; junction bases not matched to a gene: 11. This chain's CDR3 is CASRPGQGIWDYGYTF. In DNA, the CDR3 is TGTGCCAGCAGACCGGGACAGGGTATTTGGGACTATGGCTACACCTTC.

The gene calls are TRBV2 and TRBJ2-5, with 12 bases fitting TRBD2. This CDR3 has 15 residues. The germline gives CDR1 SNHLY, CDR2 FYNNEI. V dropped 4 bases and J dropped 2; count of bases not matched to a gene: 2. CDR3 loop: CASSGGLAGQETQYF. CDR3 bases: TGTGCCAGCAGTGGCGGACTAGCGGGACAAGAGACCCAGTACTTC.

The table lists this clone with a count of one. The chain recombines TRBV3-1 (or the pseudogene TRBV3-2) with TRBJ1-1; 8 nucleotides line up with TRBD1. CDR1 and CDR2 from the germline V gene are LGHDT and YNNKEL (reference sequence). The trim removed 4 bases at V and 11 bases at J, leaving 9 bases unmatched. The length of the CDR3 is 13 residues. The CDR3 loop is CASSPTGGSDAFF. The DNA of the CDR3 is TGTGCCAGCAGCCCTACAGGGGGGAGTGACGCTTTCTTT.

This clone was recorded a few times. The chain combines TRBV19 with TRBJ1-2, with unresolved D. The CDR3 spans 12 residues. Germline CDR1 LNHDA, CDR2 SQIVND (reference sequence). V lost 7 bases and J lost 8, with 14 bases in between. This chain's CDR3 is CASNDGGGGYTF. CDR3 DNA: TGTGCCAGTAATGATGGCGGCGGCGGCTACACCTTC.

This clone was recorded only once. V and J are TRBV6-4 and TRBJ2-2; TRBD2 aligns across 9 bases. From germline, CDR1 is MRHNA and CDR2 SNTAGT. With V trimmed by 3 bases and J by 0 bases, 5 bases remained unmatched. There are 17 residues in the CDR3. CDR3 residues: CASSETSGAANTGELFF. The CDR3 DNA reads TGTGCCAGCAGTGAGACTAGCGGAGCGGCGAACACCGGGGAGCTGTTTTTT.

This chain joins TRBV27 and TRBJ2-7, with a possible D match to TRBD1 (5 bases). The CDR3 length is 14 residues. The germline V gene encodes CDR1 MNHEY and CDR2 SMNVEV (reference sequence). Deletions cut 6 bases from V and 0 bases from J, with 12 bases between. The CDR3 loop is CASSLTVFSYEQYF. For the CDR3, the DNA is TGTGCCAGCAGCCTGACAGTATTCTCCTACGAGCAGTACTTC.

This chain uses TRBV20-1 with TRBJ1-2; D is ambiguous. Germline V gives CDR1 DFQATT, CDR2 SNEGSKA (reference sequence). CDR3 length: 15 amino acids. Trimming removed 3 bases from V and 3 bases from J, with 17 bases in between. The CDR3 spells CSASSVREGDYGYTF. As DNA, the CDR3 is TGCAGTGCTAGTTCCGTAAGGGAGGGAGACTATGGCTACACCTTC.

The V call is TRBV3-1 (or the pseudogene TRBV3-2), the J call TRBJ2-1; D unresolved. The V gene lost 7 bases and the J gene lost 5 bases, with 9 bases spanning the gap. The germline V gene has CDR1 LGHDT and CDR2 YNNKEL (reference sequence). This CDR3 spans 12 amino acids. The CDR3 sequence: CASTLNNNEQFF. In DNA form, the CDR3 reads TGTGCCAGCACCCTAAATAACAATGAGCAGTTCTTC.

The genes are TRBV20-1 and TRBJ1-1; D not certain. V lost 3 bases, J lost 4 bases, and 3 bases lay in between. CDR3 length: 10 residues. Germline V gene lookup returns CDR1 DFQATT and CDR2 SNEGSKA (reference sequence). CDR3 nucleotide sequence: TGCAGTGCTAGGCGCACTGAAGCTTTCTTT. This sequence encodes CSARRTEAFF.